This passage covers 32 T cell receptor beta chains from one sample sequenced in a study of beta chain features in type 1 diabetes. What was sequenced were expressed TCRB transcripts, since all of the isolated RNA had been reverse transcribed. Libraries were prepared by immunoSEQ multiplex PCR; TCRdb keeps only in-frame clonotypes and omits some of them. In the table there are under 150,000 clones, 6.9% of which are singletons. Sequencing was done on a sample of central memory CD4+ T cells from blood. Receptor source: a woman aged 25 to 39 in good health.

This chain uses TRBV28 with TRBJ2-5; D is possibly TRBD2 (7 bases). CDR1 and CDR2 from the germline V gene are MDHEN and SYDVKM. There are 18 residues in the CDR3. The ends were cut back, 2 bases at V and 4 bases at J, with 23 bases in the middle. In nucleotides, the CDR3 is TGTGCCAGCAGTTTAATGGGGGCTAGCGGAGTGGGCAGAGAGACCCAGTACTTC. It specifies CASSLMGASGVGRETQYF.

The V gene is TRBV7-9, the J gene TRBJ2-1, with 9 positions matching TRBD1. Looked up from germline, CDR1 is SEHNR and CDR2 is FQNEAQ (reference sequence). The length of the CDR3 is 15 residues. V was clipped by 5 bases and J by 6 bases; unmatched bases: 8. Here the CDR3 reads CASSRGQGLFNEQFF. CDR3 DNA: TGTGCCAGCAGCAGGGGACAGGGCCTGTTCAATGAGCAGTTCTTC.

A note on this clone: A junction boundary mismatches the germline segment, possibly from a read error. The J gene is TRBJ1-1, the V gene TRBV20-1; a weak D match, TRBD1 (6 bases). Germline V gene data show CDR1 as DFQATT and CDR2 as SNEGSKA (reference sequence). The CDR3 loop spans 8 amino acids. The CDR3 protein is CSEGRRGF. CDR3 nucleotide sequence: TGCAGTGAGGGGCGCAGGGGCTTT.

This clone was recorded a few times. This chain links TRBV5-5 with TRBJ2-7; TRBD2 matches at 7 bases. J gave up 7 bases and V 6 bases, and 13 bases lay outside the gene matches. Per the germline V gene, CDR1 is SGHKS and CDR2 is YYEKEE (reference sequence). This CDR3 region has 14 residues. CDR3 sequence reads: CASTWGGGLDEQYF. Here the CDR3 DNA reads TGTGCCAGCACCTGGGGCGGGGGATTGGATGAGCAGTACTTC.

This rearrangement joins TRBV15 to TRBJ1-5; D ambiguous. Germline V gene sequence: CDR1 LNHNV, CDR2 YYDKDF (reference sequence). The CDR3 loop spans 15 amino acids. Trimming pared 0 bases from V and 2 bases from J, leaving 8 bases between. CDR3 DNA: TGTGCCACCAGCAGAGATTTTACTCGCAATCAGCCCCAGCATTTT. It translates to CATSRDFTRNQPQHF. Using reference TRBV15 and TRBJ1-5 for the parts outside the CDR3, the full variable domain is DAMVIQNPRYQVTQFGKPVTLSCSQTLNHNVMYWYQQKSSQAPKLLFHYYDKDFNNEADTPDNFQSRRPNTSFCFLDIRSPGLGDTAMYLCATSRDFTRNQPQHFGDGTRLSIL.

This clone was found a few times. V usage is TRBV9 and J usage is TRBJ2-1; TRBD1 agrees at 8 bases. Germline assignment: CDR1 SGDLS and CDR2 YYNGEE. J was trimmed by 4 bases and V by 0 bases; bases with no gene match: 6. This CDR3 has 16 amino acids. CDR3 residues: CASSVGSRGRYNEQFF. The DNA of the CDR3 is TGTGCCAGCAGCGTAGGTAGCAGGGGGCGTTACAATGAGCAGTTCTTC.

This clone has a handful of counts. This rearrangement joins TRBV7-2 to TRBJ2-7; D is ambiguous. Germline-derived CDR1 and CDR2 are SGHTA and FQGNSA. Trimming shortened V by 4 bases and J by 0 bases, and 4 bases separated the two germline ends. The CDR3 runs 12 residues. The chain's CDR3 is CASSYSSYEQYF. CDR3 sequence (DNA): TGTGCCAGCAGCTACAGCTCCTACGAGCAGTACTTC.

DNA of the CDR3: TGTGCCAGCAGCCAACTCACGGCGGGCAAAGATACGCAGTATTTT. Protein: CASSQLTAGKDTQYF. The chain carries TRBV4-2 and TRBJ2-3, with D maybe TRBD2 (5 bases). This CDR3 region has 15 residues. Germline V gene data show CDR1 as LGHNA and CDR2 as YNFKEQ. V was trimmed by 2 bases and J by 5 bases, leaving 14 bases between them.

This clone has at least ten counts. The rearrangement joins TRBV28 to TRBJ2-5; 8 bases agree with TRBD1. The CDR3 consists of 13 residues. V dropped 7 bases and J dropped 5; count of bases not matched to a gene: 6. From germline, CDR1 is MDHEN and CDR2 SYDVKM. CDR3 region: CASTPDRVETQYF. CDR3 coding DNA: TGTGCCAGCACCCCGGACAGGGTTGAGACCCAGTACTTC.

This clone was counted between two and nine times. This sequence joins TRBV4-3 and TRBJ2-3, with 7 bases aligning to TRBD2. CDR1 and CDR2 (germline): LGHNA, YSLEER. The CDR3 covers 17 residues. The V segment lost 1 base and the J segment 5 bases; nucleotides outside the gene matches: 12. CDR3 nucleotide sequence: TGCGCCAGCAGCCAAGGATATTGGCGGGAGTTGGTAGATACGCAGTATTTT. This encodes CASSQGYWRELVDTQYF.

Points on this clone: The sample contains more than one DNA sequence encoding this CDR3. This rearrangement joins TRBV18 to TRBJ1-5, with D tentatively TRBD1 (5 bases). Trimming removed 3 bases at V and 7 bases at J, with 13 bases between. This CDR3 is built from 14 residues. Germline V gene data show CDR1 as KGHSH and CDR2 as LQKENI. The CDR3 DNA is TGTGCCAGCTCACCGGGGCAGGGCCGGCAGCCCCAGCATTTT. It is translated as CASSPGQGRQPQHF.

DNA for the CDR3: TGTGCCAGCTCACCCCGGGCGGGAGGGCTACATGAGCAGTTCTTC. Amino acids: CASSPRAGGLHEQFF. This rearrangement joins TRBV18 to TRBJ2-1; 9 bases map to TRBD2. The CDR3 contains 15 residues. J was trimmed by 8 bases and V by 3 bases; bases with no gene match: 8. CDR1 is KGHSH and CDR2 is LQKENI in the germline V gene.

This clone was picked up a small number of times. The chain employs TRBV6-4 and TRBJ1-5, with D perhaps matching TRBD1 (6 bases). The V and J ends lost 6 bases and 5 bases respectively, with 17 bases between them. CDR1 and CDR2 (germline): MRHNA, SNTAGT. CDR3 length: 15 amino acids. In nucleotides, the CDR3 is TGTGCCAGCAGACACCTCAAGGGGGGGCATCAGCCCCAGCATTTT. This codes for CASRHLKGGHQPQHF.

In this sample, this clone turned up many times. The chain uses TRBV19 and TRBJ2-1; D perhaps matches TRBD2 (5 bases). V was trimmed by 6 bases and J by 7 bases, leaving 13 bases between them. The CDR3 runs to 13 residues. Germline loops: CDR1 LNHDA, CDR2 SQIVND (reference sequence). Here the CDR3 DNA reads TGTGCCAGTAGCATAACTCGACTAAATGAGCAGTTCTTC. Translating gives CASSITRLNEQFF.

This chain uses TRBV10-3 with TRBJ2-1; 9 bases line up with TRBD2. J gave up 4 bases and V 4 bases, and 11 bases lay outside the gene matches. The CDR3 contains 17 residues. From germline, CDR1 is ENHRY and CDR2 SYGVKD. The CDR3 DNA is TGTGCCATCAGTGCTAGTGGAGCGGGAGGTATGTACAATGAGCAGTTCTTC. Amino acids: CAISASGAGGMYNEQFF.

J is TRBJ2-7 and V is TRBV6-5; 8 bases align to TRBD1. V lost 6 bases, J lost 2 bases, and 3 bases stayed unmatched. CDR3 length: 13 amino acids. Germline CDR1 is MNHEY and CDR2 is SVGAGI. The CDR3 region has the DNA TGTGCCAGCAGGCCAGGGGGCCCCTACGAGCAGTACTTC. It specifies CASRPGGPYEQYF.

This clone came up many times. V usage is TRBV30 and J usage is TRBJ1-1; 9 bases map to TRBD1. V lost 2 bases, J lost 1 base, and 5 bases stayed unmatched. Germline loops: CDR1 GTSNPN, CDR2 SVGIG (reference sequence). The CDR3 length is 15 residues. CDR3 nucleotides: TGTGCCTGGAGTCCAGAGACAGGGGGGAACACTGAAGCTTTCTTT. It yields the protein CAWSPETGGNTEAFF. The variable domain in full, completed from reference TRBV30 and TRBJ1-1, reads SQTIHQWPATLVQPVGSPLSLECTVEGTSNPNLYWYRQAAGRGLQLLFYSVGIGQISSEVPQNLSASRPQDRQFILSSKKLLLSDSGFYLCAWSPETGGNTEAFFGQGTRLTVV.

Many counts were recorded for this clone. The V call is TRBV29-1, the J call TRBJ2-5, with 9 bases that match TRBD1. Germline V gene lookup returns CDR1 SQVTM and CDR2 ANQGSEA. J gave up 2 bases and V 7 bases, and 2 bases lay outside the gene matches. CDR3 length: 12 amino acids. CDR3 region: CSADRGQETQYF. The DNA of the CDR3 is TGCAGCGCGGACAGGGGACAAGAGACCCAGTACTTC.

This clone was seen only a few times. This chain joins TRBV6-1 and TRBJ1-2; 8 nucleotides agree with TRBD1. Germline values: CDR1 MNHNS, CDR2 SASEGT. The CDR3 runs to 13 residues. V lost 0 bases, J lost 6 bases, and 0 bases stayed unmatched. The CDR3 region has the DNA TGTGCCAGCAGTGAAGCGGGACAGGATGGCTACACCTTC. Residues: CASSEAGQDGYTF.

This clone has just a few counts. This chain connects TRBV18 to TRBJ2-1, with 10 nucleotides matching TRBD1. From germline, CDR1 is KGHSH and CDR2 LQKENI. Germline trimming cut 6 bases from V and 4 bases from J; bases unmatched to any gene: 6. This CDR3 has 15 amino acids. DNA of the CDR3: TGTGCCAGCTCGCCGGGACAGGGGTCGTACAATGAGCAGTTCTTC. This encodes CASSPGQGSYNEQFF.

This sequence joins TRBV27 and TRBJ2-7; 8 nucleotides match TRBD2. Unmatched junction bases numbered 6, after V lost 8 bases and J lost 0 bases. The length of the CDR3 is 14 residues. Germline-derived CDR1 and CDR2 are MNHEY and SMNVEV (reference sequence). CDR3 sequence: CASVRGGGSYEQYF. The CDR3, as DNA: TGTGCCAGCGTCCGGGGGGGCGGCTCCTACGAGCAGTACTTC.

The chain combines TRBV18 with TRBJ2-6, with D possibly TRBD1 on 6 matching bases. V lost 1 base and J 0 bases, leaving 16 bases between the germline ends. This CDR3 is built from 19 residues. Germline lookup yields CDR1 KGHSH and CDR2 LQKENI. CDR3: CASSPRWTVLLSGANVLTF. CDR3 bases: TGTGCCAGCTCACCACGCTGGACAGTCCTTCTCTCTGGGGCCAACGTCCTGACTTTC.

In its sample, this clone was seen once. This rearrangement joins TRBV30 to TRBJ1-3, with D perhaps matching TRBD1 (6 bases). V was shortened by 3 bases and J by 4 bases, with 13 bases between the two germline ends. Per the germline V gene, CDR1 is GTSNPN and CDR2 is SVGIG (reference sequence). The CDR3 runs 14 residues. The CDR3 reads CAWRGSGEGNTIYF. The CDR3 coding sequence is TGTGCCTGGAGGGGATCAGGGGAAGGAAACACCATATATTTT.

This clone has just a few counts. The chain links TRBV6-5 to TRBJ1-2; 11 bases line up with TRBD1. This CDR3 is 15 amino acids long. V gave up 2 bases and J gave up 2 bases; unmatched junction bases: 1. Germline V gene lookup returns CDR1 MNHEY and CDR2 SVGAGI. The CDR3 coding sequence is TGTGCCAGCAGTTACCGGACAGGGGGCAACTATGGCTACACCTTC. Its protein product is CASSYRTGGNYGYTF.

This clone showed up just a few times. The gene calls are TRBV7-2 and TRBJ1-3, with a weak D call TRBD1 (5 bases). Trimming took off 5 bases at V and 2 bases at J, with 13 bases between the two ends. Germline CDR1 is SGHTA and CDR2 is FQGNSA. The CDR3 has 15 amino acids. The CDR3 bases are TGTGCCAGCAGCACAGTTTCAGGGCCTGGAAACACCATATATTTT. Translation: CASSTVSGPGNTIYF.

This clone was seen more than once but under ten times. This rearrangement joins TRBV6-5 to TRBJ2-2, with D perhaps TRBD2 (6 bases). The CDR3 loop spans 15 amino acids. Trimming left V 5 bases short and J 3 bases short, with 13 bases between. Germline CDR1 is MNHEY and CDR2 is SVGAGI. CDR3 sequence reads: CASSPMGGDTGELFF. In DNA form, the CDR3 reads TGTGCCAGCAGTCCCATGGGCGGGGACACCGGGGAGCTGTTTTTT.

The chain couples TRBV7-8 to TRBJ1-5; no reliable D call. V was cut by 3 bases and J by 2 bases, with 11 bases left in between. Per germline, CDR1 SGHVS and CDR2 FQNEAQ. The CDR3 has 15 amino acids. The CDR3 spells CASSLFWGGNQPQHF. DNA for the CDR3: TGTGCCAGCAGCTTGTTTTGGGGAGGCAATCAGCCCCAGCATTTT.

V gene TRBV5-1 combines with J gene TRBJ2-7; possibly TRBD1 for D (6 bases). Deletions cut 4 bases from V and 5 bases from J, with 10 bases between. This CDR3 spans 12 amino acids. CDR1 SGHRS and CDR2 YFSETQ come from the germline V gene. CDR3: CASSPGQNEQYF. The CDR3 DNA follows: TGCGCCAGCAGCCCCGGACAGAACGAGCAGTACTTC.

There are many counts of this clone. The J gene is TRBJ2-1, the V gene TRBV15; 12 nucleotides line up with TRBD2. J was trimmed by 13 bases and V by 2 bases; bases with no gene match: 15. This CDR3 spans 17 amino acids. Germline V gene data show CDR1 as LNHNV and CDR2 as YYDKDF (reference sequence). Here the CDR3 reads CATSRSRLAGEVTEQFF. The CDR3 nucleotides read TGTGCCACCAGCAGATCCAGACTAGCGGGAGAGGTAACCGAACAGTTCTTC.

The CDR3 protein is CASSRGDQPQHF. Written as DNA, the CDR3 is TGTGCCAGCAGTCGGGGAGACCAGCCCCAGCATTTT. This sequence joins TRBV28 and TRBJ1-5; no clear D gene. Germline V gene data show CDR1 as MDHEN and CDR2 as SYDVKM. V was clipped by 5 bases and J by 7 bases, with 9 bases between them. The CDR3 has 12 amino acids.

This clone was seen only a few times. The V call is TRBV7-2, the J call TRBJ2-1, with D possibly being TRBD2 (5 bases). V was shortened by 1 base and J by 7 bases, with 11 bases between the two germline ends. Germline CDR1 and CDR2: SGHTA and FQGNSA. The CDR3 is made up of 14 amino acids. The CDR3 nucleotides are TGTGCCAGCAGCTTAGGCCTTAGAGGGAATGAGCAGTTCTTC. Encoded protein: CASSLGLRGNEQFF.

This chain uses TRBV7-6 with TRBJ2-7, with 7 bases matching TRBD2. Germline assignment: CDR1 SGHVS and CDR2 FNYEAQ. This CDR3 comprises 15 residues. V was pared by 5 bases and J by 3 bases, with 10 bases of the junction left unmatched. The CDR3 is CASSLRPSGHYEQYF. The CDR3 DNA is TGTGCCAGCAGCCTACGCCCTAGCGGACACTACGAGCAGTACTTC.